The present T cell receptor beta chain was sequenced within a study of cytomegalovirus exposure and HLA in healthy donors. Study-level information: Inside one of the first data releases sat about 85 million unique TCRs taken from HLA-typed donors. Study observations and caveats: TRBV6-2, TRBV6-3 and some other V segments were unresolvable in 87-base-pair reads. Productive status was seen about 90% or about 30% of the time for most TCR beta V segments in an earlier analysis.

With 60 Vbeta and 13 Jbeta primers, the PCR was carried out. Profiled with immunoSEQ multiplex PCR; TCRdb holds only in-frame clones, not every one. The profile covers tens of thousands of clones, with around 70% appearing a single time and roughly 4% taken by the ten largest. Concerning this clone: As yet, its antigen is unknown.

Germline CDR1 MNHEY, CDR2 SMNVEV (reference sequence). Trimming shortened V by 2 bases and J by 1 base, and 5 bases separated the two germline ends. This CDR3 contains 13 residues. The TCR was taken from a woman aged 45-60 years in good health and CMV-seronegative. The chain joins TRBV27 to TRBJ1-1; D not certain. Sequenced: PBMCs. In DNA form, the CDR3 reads TGTGCCAGCAGTTTACGACAGAACACTGAAGCTTTCTTT. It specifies CASSLRQNTEAFF.